One T cell receptor beta chain is described in this entry. As yet, its antigen is unknown. One end of the junction fails to match germline, which may point to a read error. These data come from a study of tumor and adjacent non-tumor tissue in lung cancer. About the study: Histology: about a dozen adenocarcinoma, a couple of squamous cell carcinoma, 1 small cell lung cancer.

The CDR3 is made up of 13 amino acids. Germline CDR1 and CDR2: SGHAT and FQNNGV. The library came from three nested PCR rounds adapted from ARM-PCR protocols. TCRdb re-called the multiplex PCR reads with MiXCR, one entry per CDR3 protein. The sample holds just over 200,000 distinct CDR3 sequences, 60% to 85% seen once. This sample's RNA came from whole unsorted tissue. Between August and November 2014, newly diagnosed, chemotherapy-naive lung cancer patients underwent thoracic surgery in China. Study-level findings and limits: Significantly higher TCR diversity was found in tumor than normal lung. Higher tumor TCR diversity was associated with shorter survival.

The rearrangement joins TRBV11-2 to TRBJ1-6, with D uncertain. This sequence originates from a man aged 55-75 years with non-small cell lung cancer. Sequencing was carried out using lung tumor tissue. The CDR3 region is CGSFEVGNSPLHF. The CDR3, as DNA: TGTGGCAGCTTTGAGGTGGGTAATTCACCCCTCCACTTT.